This T cell receptor beta chain was recovered during a study of blood T cells in healthy people across ages. This clonotype was detected many times. Its antigen is as yet unknown. Study findings and constraints: Total diversity from one million sequenced T cells was likely underestimated. Long-lived and aged donors differed, with more naive CD4+ cells and higher diversity in the long-lived.

Then a second PCR, running about 6 to 12 cycles, was carried out with a sample-barcoded 5' primer and a J-beta primer mix. A template-switch adaptor that had 12 random nucleotides put a tag on each cDNA molecule. Every sample returned 3 million or more CDR3-containing paired-end reads. TCRdb ran MiXCR on the 5' RACE reads and lists one entry per CDR3 protein. There are 650,000 to 700,000 distinct CDR3 sequences in the sample; around 52% occur only once, and roughly 12% lies in the top ten. The sample taken for sequencing was blood. This receptor was identified in a woman over 75 in good health.

The CDR3 coding sequence is TGTGCCAGCAGTGCCCTTGCGGGGGGGCGCTACAATGAGCAGTTCTTC. The encoded protein is CASSALAGGRYNEQFF. The V gene is TRBV2, the J gene TRBJ2-1, with TRBD2 matching 9 bases. The CDR3 is 16 amino acids. J lost 3 bases, V lost 4 bases, and 7 bases had no gene match. CDR1 and CDR2 (germline): SNHLY, FYNNEI.